This is a list of T cell receptor beta chains from one sample in a study of shared clonotypes between healthy human individuals. Only in-frame clones appear in the TCRdb table, and some are missing; sequencing was by immunoSEQ multiplex PCR. Here the sample spans about 2.4 million clones, roughly 93% being singletons. Sequencing was done on a sample of naive CD4+ T cells from PBMCs. The receptor set was obtained from a man aged 18 to 30 in good health. Some clones in this sample may be carry-over from other donors' samples. Each CDR3 is given with its conserved first and last residue. The D gene is left open where the match is weak. A row's size may be missing; if present it is once, few, many or a size class.

j_gene: TRBJ2-3; abundance: NA; v_gene: TRBV4-1; d_gene: TRBD2; CDR3aa: CASSRDGTTSTDTQYF; CDR3nt: TGCGCCAGCAGCCGAGACGGGACTACCAGCACAGATACGCAGTATTTT
j_gene: TRBJ1-4; abundance: NA; v_gene: TRBV5-1; d_gene: TRBD1; CDR3aa: CASLDGQGEEKLFF; CDR3nt: TGCGCCAGCTTAGATGGTCAGGGGGAAGAAAAACTGTTTTTT
j_gene: TRBJ2-1; abundance: NA; v_gene: TRBV7-2; d_gene: NA; CDR3aa: CASSSRPLGGNEQFF; CDR3nt: TGTGCCAGCAGCTCCCGCCCTTTGGGCGGCAATGAGCAGTTCTTC
j_gene: TRBJ2-3; abundance: NA; v_gene: TRBV9; d_gene: TRBD1; CDR3aa: CASSPRPGQGDTQYF; CDR3nt: TGTGCCAGCAGCCCCCGACCGGGACAGGGGGATACGCAGTATTTT
j_gene: TRBJ1-1; abundance: NA; v_gene: TRBV27; d_gene: TRBD1; CDR3aa: CASLSGTVNTEAFF; CDR3nt: TGTGCCAGTCTTTCCGGGACAGTGAACACTGAAGCTTTCTTT
j_gene: TRBJ2-7; abundance: NA; v_gene: TRBV5-4; d_gene: NA; CDR3aa: CASSGGGPVAYEQYF; CDR3nt: TGTGCCAGCAGTGGAGGGGGGCCAGTAGCCTACGAGCAGTACTTC
j_gene: TRBJ2-3; abundance: NA; v_gene: TRBV15; d_gene: TRBD1; CDR3aa: CATSRDLTGGKTDTQYF; CDR3nt: TGTGCCACCAGCAGAGACCTGACAGGGGGGAAAACAGATACGCAGTATTTT
j_gene: TRBJ2-5; abundance: NA; v_gene: TRBV5-1; d_gene: TRBD2; CDR3aa: CASSLGGTTSETQYF; CDR3nt: TGCGCCAGCAGCTTGGGCGGGACTACCAGTGAGACCCAGTACTTC
j_gene: TRBJ1-1; abundance: NA; v_gene: TRBV29-1; d_gene: TRBD1; CDR3aa: CSVIGTGATEAFF; CDR3nt: TGCAGCGTGATCGGGACAGGGGCCACTGAAGCTTTCTTT
j_gene: TRBJ2-7; abundance: NA; v_gene: TRBV6-5; d_gene: TRBD1; CDR3aa: CASSSPGQGRHYEQYF; CDR3nt: TGTGCCAGCAGTTCCCCGGGACAGGGGAGGCACTACGAGCAGTACTTC
j_gene: TRBJ2-3; abundance: NA; v_gene: TRBV7-3; d_gene: NA; CDR3aa: CASSKERGASTDTQYF; CDR3nt: TGTGCCAGCAGCAAAGAAAGGGGGGCTAGCACAGATACGCAGTATTTT
j_gene: TRBJ2-7; abundance: NA; v_gene: TRBV6-6; d_gene: NA; CDR3aa: CASSYSNNYEQYF; CDR3nt: TGTGCCAGCAGTTACTCGAATAACTACGAGCAGTACTTC
j_gene: TRBJ2-1; abundance: NA; v_gene: TRBV5-1; d_gene: TRBD2; CDR3aa: CASSPPGSGAAWEQFF; CDR3nt: TGCGCCAGCAGCCCCCCGGGAAGCGGGGCGGCATGGGAGCAGTTCTTC
j_gene: TRBJ1-2; abundance: NA; v_gene: TRBV19; d_gene: TRBD1; CDR3aa: CASSIVGQGKHYGYTF; CDR3nt: TGTGCCAGTAGTATAGTTGGACAGGGGAAGCACTATGGCTACACCTTC
j_gene: TRBJ1-1; abundance: NA; v_gene: TRBV28; d_gene: NA; CDR3aa: CASRGWAEAFF; CDR3nt: TGTGCCAGCCGGGGGTGGGCTGAAGCTTTCTTT
j_gene: TRBJ1-1; abundance: NA; v_gene: TRBV6-1; d_gene: TRBD1; CDR3aa: CASIRSDRGAFF; CDR3nt: TGTGCCAGCATCAGATCCGACAGGGGAGCTTTCTTT
j_gene: TRBJ2-5; abundance: once; v_gene: TRBV19; d_gene: TRBD2; CDR3aa: CASRRLAGQETQYF; CDR3nt: TGTGCCAGTAGGCGACTAGCGGGACAGGAGACCCAGTACTTC
j_gene: TRBJ1-1; abundance: NA; v_gene: TRBV28; d_gene: NA; CDR3aa: CASSLTAGTPEAFF; CDR3nt: TGTGCCAGCAGTTTAACCGCCGGGACCCCTGAAGCTTTCTTT
j_gene: TRBJ1-3; abundance: NA; v_gene: TRBV5-6; d_gene: TRBD1; CDR3aa: CASSLLGTGAPGRNTIYF; CDR3nt: TGTGCCAGCAGCTTGTTAGGGACAGGTGCACCCGGTCGAAACACCATATATTTT
j_gene: TRBJ1-5; abundance: few; v_gene: TRBV2; d_gene: NA; CDR3aa: CASRRDSNQPQHF; CDR3nt: TGTGCCAGCAGGCGGGACAGCAATCAGCCCCAGCATTTT
j_gene: TRBJ2-1; abundance: NA; v_gene: TRBV7-9; d_gene: NA; CDR3aa: CASSLAVSAYNEQFF; CDR3nt: TGTGCCAGCAGCTTAGCGGTAAGCGCCTACAATGAGCAGTTCTTC
j_gene: TRBJ2-5; abundance: NA; v_gene: TRBV11-3; d_gene: TRBD1; CDR3aa: CASSPRTGFQETQYF; CDR3nt: TGTGCCAGCAGCCCCCGGACAGGCTTCCAAGAGACCCAGTACTTC
j_gene: TRBJ1-6; abundance: NA; v_gene: TRBV18; d_gene: NA; CDR3aa: CASSPRATNSPLHF; CDR3nt: TGTGCCAGCTCACCACGAGCGACTAATTCACCCCTCCACTTT
j_gene: TRBJ1-4; abundance: NA; v_gene: TRBV28; d_gene: NA; CDR3aa: CASHAGAANEKLFF; CDR3nt: TGTGCCAGTCATGCGGGGGCGGCTAATGAAAAACTGTTTTTT
j_gene: TRBJ2-7; abundance: NA; v_gene: TRBV28; d_gene: NA; CDR3aa: CASSQPREQYF; CDR3nt: TGTGCCAGCAGCCAACCTCGGGAGCAGTACTTC
j_gene: TRBJ1-4; abundance: NA; v_gene: TRBV5-1; d_gene: NA; CDR3aa: CASSLEGQGRNEKLFF; CDR3nt: TGCGCCAGCAGCTTGGAAGGGCAGGGGCGAAATGAAAAACTGTTTTTT
j_gene: TRBJ2-2; abundance: NA; v_gene: TRBV6-4; d_gene: NA; CDR3aa: CASGVEGSTGELFF; CDR3nt: TGTGCCAGCGGGGTGGAGGGGAGCACCGGGGAGCTGTTTTTT
j_gene: TRBJ2-7; abundance: NA; v_gene: TRBV28; d_gene: TRBD2; CDR3aa: CASRTLAGGPFYEQYF; CDR3nt: TGTGCCAGCAGAACACTAGCGGGAGGGCCATTTTACGAGCAGTACTTC